The subject of this entry is one T cell receptor beta chain. The antigen is not known. These data come from a study of cytomegalovirus exposure and HLA in healthy donors. Study at large: The same platform as the approximately 730 first-cohort repertoires was used for the 130 or so validation repertoires, a later analysis reported.

The study's findings and limits: The classifier reportedly diagnosed cytomegalovirus status with high specificity and sensitivity. Among TCR beta chains, those listed as cytomegalovirus-associated numbered under 200. The study found most TCR sequences rare, yet found some public TCRs in many donors.

Repertoires were generated with immunoSEQ multiplex PCR, while TCRdb's copy carries only in-frame clones and drops some. This repertoire shows about 160,000 clones, about 86% found once; its top ten account for roughly 5.7%. The sequence was obtained from a woman under 40 in good health and CMV-seronegative. What was sequenced was PBMCs.

In DNA form, the CDR3 reads TGCGCCAGCAGCTGGGCGGGTAGCCGGGATGAGCAGTTCTTC. Protein product: CASSWAGSRDEQFF. The rearrangement joins TRBV5-1 to TRBJ2-1; maybe TRBD2 (5 bases). Trimming removed 3 bases from V and 8 bases from J, with 15 bases in between. This CDR3 contains 14 residues. Germline V gene data show CDR1 as SGHRS and CDR2 as YFSETQ.